This T cell receptor beta chain was documented in a study of shared clonotypes between healthy human individuals (dated by TCRdb to 2018 to 2021). Looking at the study overall: A few men and a couple of women, aged 18 to 49 years, made up the cohort. Per donor, three plates each were used for CD4 naive and CD4 memory, two for CD8 naive, and one for CD8 memory. To estimate repertoire size and how much clonotype sharing occurs between individuals, the study deeply sequenced the blood TCR repertoires of five healthy adults. To increase sequencing depth and limit assay-specific biases, different laboratories used diverse techniques to prepare libraries and sequence TCR repertoires. Each donor's leukapheresis produced roughly between about 0.8 and 10 billion PBMCs. The study at large found these results: Rarefaction of sorted-subset datasets indicated incomplete sequencing despite the large sequencing depth. Because the study included only a small number of donors, the genetic and exposure-history diversity represented was limited. Sampling was restricted to blood, and TCR repertoires in tissue are likely to differ from TCR repertoires in blood. When several donors were compared, the shared fraction of clonotypes was roughly 5% for naive CD4, over 3% for naive CD8, 2.3% for memory CD4, and 0.35% to 0.4% for memory CD8. Compared with non-shared clonotypes, clonotypes shared by all four sorted-subset donors had higher generation probabilities. Larger estimated clonotype richness was generally found for naive subsets than for memory subsets. Pairwise subsampling led to the expectation that sequencing depth would affect the degree of clonotype sharing among donors.

TCR CDR3 regions were amplified from genomic DNA by multiplex PCR using the deep immunoSEQ assay. Genomic DNA extracted from each cell subset was distributed evenly over all wells of several immunoSEQ 96-well plates, and each plate served as one replicate. For sorted subsets, about 0.2 ug genomic DNA, equal to 30,000 or so T cell genomes, was loaded into each replicate PCR. Purified libraries were quantified with a Qubit 3.0 fluorometer, sized on a Bioanalyzer 2100, and re-quantified with the KAPA Library Quantification kit. A separate single-read 150-cycle Illumina NextSeq 550 flow cell was used to sequence each immunoSEQ 96-well plate. As for the authors' bioinformatics: Because only junctional sequences without quality scores were contained in the immunoSEQ output, filtering matching that applied to full-length reads could not be performed. To assign V/J genes and CDR3, sequences were annotated using PyIR, a Python wrapper for IgBLAST v1.9, with IMGT germline references. Reads were removed for weak V/J assignments (E-value above 1e-6), missing CDR3, stop codons, out-of-frame junctions, or ambiguous translated residues. V3J clonotypes were defined as sequences sharing the same inferred V gene, J gene, and CDR3 amino acid sequence. To compute the percentage overlap between repertoires, the number of shared unique clonotypes was divided by the size of the smaller repertoire. Three approaches were used to assess repertoire richness: RTK rarefaction, the Chao1 estimator, and Recon v2.1 estimates of unobserved clonotypes. Generation probabilities for all TCRbeta clonotypes obtained by the gDNA method from a handful of donors were computed using OLGA. The immuneACCESS repertoire file appears here via TCRdb, limited to in-frame rearrangements. These files lack a portion of the clones; in checked studies, under half of the deficit traces to unresolved V genes, and the cause of the others is not known. V and J calls and clone size are given by that table; D and trimming were obtained from the DNA. This sample holds under 850,000 clones; around 93% were observed only once. Approximately 25% of the sample lies in the top ten.

As concerns this clone: The specificity of this receptor is unknown. Base qualities were left out, and no much larger clone turns up one base away.

CD8 naive samples consisted of CD45RO-negative cells that were positively selected for CCR7, yielding a CD45RA+CCR7+ population without TemRA cells. The donors were healthy, HIV-negative adults with no recently reported acute infections or vaccinations. All donors were Caucasian adults living in Nashville, Tennessee, USA. After blood collection by leukapheresis, PBMCs were isolated using Ficoll-Histopaque density gradient centrifugation and then cryopreserved in the vapor phase of liquid nitrogen. Purity and quantity of every magnetically sorted T cell population were checked by analytical flow cytometry. Each sorted fraction had its genomic DNA isolated and then quantified by UV absorbance on a Nanodrop 2000c. The TCR originated in a man in his thirties or forties in good health. The specimen sequenced was naive CD8+ T cells sorted from blood. Explained via the paper, the cell subset or site label denotes: CD45RA+CCR7+.

This receptor has the CDR3 CASSPRLASNEQFF. The DNA is as follows: TGCGCCAGCAGCCCCCGACTAGCTAGTAATGAGCAGTTCTTC. The chain is assembled from TRBV4-1 and TRBJ2-1; 7 bases in the junction line up with TRBD2. Reading from cysteine to phenylalanine, the CDR3 counts 14 amino acids. The entry retains the CDR3 DNA only, 42 bases that are in frame from base 1. V ends up 4 bases short and J 7 bases short, with an unmatched junction base count of 7. Looking up the germline V gene yields CDR1 MGHRA and CDR2 YSYEKL.